The 17 T cell receptor beta chains below come from one sample, sequenced in a study of T cells in Graves' hyperthyroidism and ophthalmopathy. Researchers amplified the TCR beta CDR3 regions from RNA transcripts. RT-PCR in the first round (using the HTBI primer set) targeted the TCR CDR3. From the multiplex PCR reads, TCRdb called clonotypes with MiXCR, one entry per CDR3 protein. The sample lists fewer than 400,000 distinct CDR3 sequences, around a sixth occurring once. The sequenced material came from blood. Receptor source: a man aged 25-45 years with Graves' hyperthyroidism.

As to this clonotype: Possible read error: a much larger clone is one base away. The chain is built from TRBV28 and TRBJ2-7, with 10 bases identical to TRBD1. The germline gives CDR1 MDHEN, CDR2 SYDVKM. The CDR3 spans 15 residues. The CDR3 sequence is CAGRMGQGISYEQYF. The CDR3, as DNA: TGTGCCGGCAGAATGGGACAGGGGATCTCCTACGAGCAGTACTTC.

The chain is built from TRBV13 and TRBJ2-5, with 11 nucleotides matching TRBD1. The J segment lost 6 bases and the V segment lost 5 bases, leaving 8 bases of the junction unmatched. Germline V gene sequence: CDR1 PRHDT, CDR2 FYEKMQ (reference sequence). The CDR3 is made up of 15 amino acids. This chain's CDR3 is CASSPRTGGLKTQYF. The CDR3 region has the DNA TGTGCCAGCAGCCCAAGGACAGGGGGCTTGAAGACCCAGTACTTC. Full variable domain (remainder filled in from reference TRBV13 and TRBJ2-5): AAGVIQSPRHLIKEKRETATLKCYPIPRHDTVYWYQQGPGQDPQFLISFYEKMQSDKGSIPDRFSAQQFSDYHSELNMSSLELGDSALYFCASSPRTGGLKTQYFGPGTRLLVL.

Ten or more counts support this clonotype. V is TRBV13 and J is TRBJ1-1; D perhaps matches TRBD1 (6 bases). The CDR3 runs to 13 residues. CDR1 is PRHDT, CDR2 FYEKMQ, per germline (reference sequence). The germline V and J ends were trimmed by 6 bases and 5 bases, with 13 bases remaining between them. CDR3 residues: CASRDNRATEAFF. The CDR3 region has the DNA TGTGCCAGCAGGGATAACAGGGCGACTGAAGCTTTCTTT. Full variable domain (rest looked up from reference TRBV13 and TRBJ1-1): AAGVIQSPRHLIKEKRETATLKCYPIPRHDTVYWYQQGPGQDPQFLISFYEKMQSDKGSIPDRFSAQQFSDYHSELNMSSLELGDSALYFCASRDNRATEAFFGQGTRLTVV.

As to this clonotype: Possible read error: a much larger clone is one base away. The chain links TRBV29-1 to TRBJ2-1, with 12 positions matching TRBD1. Germline V gene data show CDR1 as SQVTM and CDR2 as ANQGSEA. The CDR3 consists of 14 residues. Trimming took 6 bases from V and 13 from J; bases not matched to a gene: 13. The CDR3 loop reads CSVSGQGAPDIQFF. CDR3 DNA: TGCAGCGTCTCGGGACAGGGGGCGCCGGACATTCAGTTCTTC.

The sample holds a few counts of this clonotype. This chain links TRBV27 with TRBJ2-7, with 9 bases matching TRBD2. CDR1 and CDR2 (germline): MNHEY, SMNVEV (reference sequence). The CDR3 is made up of 19 amino acids. V was pared by 5 bases and J by 0 bases, with 17 bases of the junction left unmatched. Here the CDR3 reads CASSILFQREALNSYEQYF. CDR3 sequence (DNA): TGTGCCAGCAGTATACTCTTCCAGCGGGAGGCCCTCAACTCCTACGAGCAGTACTTC.

The chain joins TRBV5-4 to TRBJ2-3, with D possibly being TRBD2 (6 bases). CDR1 and CDR2 from the germline V gene are SGHNT and YYREEE (reference sequence). Trimming shortened V by 0 bases and J by 8 bases, and 10 bases separated the two germline ends. The CDR3 runs 13 residues. This CDR3 is CASSLEGLRTQYF. Written as DNA, the CDR3 is TGTGCCAGCAGCTTGGAGGGACTCCGTACGCAGTATTTT.

V gene TRBV20-1 combines with J gene TRBJ2-2, with 14 bases fitting TRBD2. This CDR3 has 15 amino acids. Germline assignment: CDR1 DFQATT and CDR2 SNEGSKA (reference sequence). With V trimmed by 3 bases and J by 6 bases, 3 bases remained unmatched. The chain's CDR3 is CSARTSGGAPGELFF. The CDR3 bases are TGCAGTGCTAGGACTAGCGGGGGGGCACCCGGGGAGCTGTTTTTT.

On this clonotype: A much larger clone sits a single nucleotide away, making a read error possible. The chain recombines TRBV27 with TRBJ1-1; D gene ambiguous. Germline loops: CDR1 MNHEY, CDR2 SMNVEV (reference sequence). The CDR3 totals 14 residues. The DNA for the CDR3 is TGTGCCAGCAGTTTTGGCAGGTTGAACACTGAAGCTCTCTTT. Amino acid sequence: CASSFGRLNTEALF.

This clonotype was detected ten times or more. This chain links TRBV10-3 with TRBJ2-5; D is unclear. The germline V gene has CDR1 ENHRY and CDR2 SYGVKD. The CDR3 covers 14 residues. V was cut by 3 bases and J by 2 bases, with 10 bases left in between. Written as DNA, the CDR3 is TGTGCCATCAGTGAAAACAGTTTGCAAGAGACCCAGTACTTC. This encodes CAISENSLQETQYF.

The table lists this clonotype with many counts. This chain uses TRBV28 with TRBJ2-7; D is tentatively TRBD1 or TRBD2 (5 bases each). Trimming took off 3 bases at V and 2 bases at J, with 8 bases between the two ends. Germline V gene data show CDR1 as MDHEN and CDR2 as SYDVKM. The CDR3 is 13 residues long. CDR3 in amino acids: CASSFPGPYEQYF. The CDR3 coding sequence is TGTGCCAGCAGTTTTCCGGGACCCTACGAGCAGTACTTC. The full variable domain, completed using reference TRBV28 and TRBJ2-7, is DVKVTQSSRYLVKRTGEKVFLECVQDMDHENMFWYRQDPGLGLRLIYFSYDVKMKEKGDIPEGYSVSREKKERFSLILESASTNQTSMYLCASSFPGPYEQYFGPGTRLTVT.

This clonotype was picked up many times. The chain recombines TRBV27 with TRBJ2-1; TRBD2 agrees at 8 bases. Germline V gene data show CDR1 as MNHEY and CDR2 as SMNVEV (reference sequence). The CDR3 totals 15 residues. The V segment lost 2 bases and the J segment 4 bases; nucleotides outside the gene matches: 4. CDR3 sequence reads: CASSLKLAAYNEQFF. CDR3 sequence (DNA): TGTGCCAGCAGTTTAAAACTAGCGGCGTACAATGAGCAGTTCTTC.

This clonotype was detected many times. The chain carries TRBV2 and TRBJ2-7; 7 bases match TRBD1. The CDR3 has 13 amino acids. V lost 7 bases to trimming and J lost 7 bases; unmatched junction nucleotides: 10. Germline V gene sequence: CDR1 SNHLY, CDR2 FYNNEI. DNA of the CDR3: TGTGCCAGCAAATCGGACAGGCAAGGGGAGCAGTACTTC. As protein: CASKSDRQGEQYF.

This clonotype has a count of ten or more. The chain carries TRBV3-1 and TRBJ1-1, with unresolved D. The V end was cut by 1 base, the J end by 5 bases, with 14 bases between. Looked up from germline, CDR1 is LGHDT and CDR2 is YNNKEL (reference sequence). The CDR3 consists of 15 residues. Here the CDR3 reads CASSQVGSGATEAFF. The CDR3 coding sequence is TGTGCCAGCAGCCAAGTCGGGTCAGGAGCAACTGAAGCTTTCTTT.

This clonotype was seen a handful of times. The chain recombines TRBV27 with TRBJ1-1; 10 positions agree with TRBD1. Germline values: CDR1 MNHEY, CDR2 SMNVEV (reference sequence). V was clipped by 6 bases and J by 1 base; unmatched bases: 11. The CDR3 totals 17 residues. The CDR3 DNA is TGTGCCAGCAGCCGTCCGACAGGGGGCGCAGGGAACACTGAAGCTTTCTTT. It is translated as CASSRPTGGAGNTEAFF.

This clonotype was counted ten times or more. The chain employs TRBV18 and TRBJ2-1, with 11 bases matching TRBD2. V lost 3 bases to trimming and J lost 7 bases; unmatched junction nucleotides: 8. In germline, CDR1 is KGHSH, CDR2 LQKENI. CDR3 length: 16 residues. CDR3 bases: TGTGCCAGCTCACCGTACCTAGCGGGAGGTTTGAATGAGCAGTTCTTC. Its translation is CASSPYLAGGLNEQFF.

This clonotype was counted ten times or more. This sequence joins TRBV6-1 and TRBJ1-1; perhaps TRBD1 as D (5 bases). CDR1 is MNHNS, CDR2 SASEGT, per germline. CDR3 length equals 13 residues. V lost 4 bases to trimming and J lost 3 bases, with 9 bases between them. In DNA, the CDR3 is TGTGCCAGCAGTGGGGGACGGGACACTGAAGCTTTCTTT. Its translation is CASSGGRDTEAFF.

In its sample, this clonotype was seen a few times. The chain joins TRBV4-1 to TRBJ1-5, with D possibly matching TRBD1 (6 bases). The CDR3 consists of 15 residues. Germline V CDR1 and CDR2: MGHRA, YSYEKL. Trimming pared 6 bases from V and 2 bases from J, leaving 14 bases between. The CDR3 nucleotides are TGCGCCAGCAGTCTGGAGCCAGGGGGCAATCAGCCCCAGCATTTT. Translated, it gives CASSLEPGGNQPQHF.